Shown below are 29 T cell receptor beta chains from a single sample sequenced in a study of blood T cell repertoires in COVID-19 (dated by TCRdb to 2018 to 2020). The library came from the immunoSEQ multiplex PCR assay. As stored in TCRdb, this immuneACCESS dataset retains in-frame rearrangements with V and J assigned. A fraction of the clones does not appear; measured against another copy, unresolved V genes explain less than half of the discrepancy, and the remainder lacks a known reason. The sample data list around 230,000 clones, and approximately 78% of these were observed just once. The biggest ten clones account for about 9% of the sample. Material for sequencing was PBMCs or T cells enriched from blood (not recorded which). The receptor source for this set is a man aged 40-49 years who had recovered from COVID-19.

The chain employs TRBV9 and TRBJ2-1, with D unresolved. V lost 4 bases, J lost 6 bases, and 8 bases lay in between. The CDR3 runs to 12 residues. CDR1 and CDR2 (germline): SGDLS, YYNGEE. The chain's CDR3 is CASSSRSNEQFF. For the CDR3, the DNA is TGTGCCAGCAGCAGCCGTAGCAATGAGCAGTTCTTC.

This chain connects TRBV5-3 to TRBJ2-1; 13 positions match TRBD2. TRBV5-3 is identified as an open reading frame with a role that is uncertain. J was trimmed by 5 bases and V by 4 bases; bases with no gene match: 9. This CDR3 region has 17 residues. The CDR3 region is CARSRPSTSGRNNEQFF. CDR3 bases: TGTGCCAGAAGCCGTCCCTCGACTAGCGGGAGGAACAATGAGCAGTTCTTC.

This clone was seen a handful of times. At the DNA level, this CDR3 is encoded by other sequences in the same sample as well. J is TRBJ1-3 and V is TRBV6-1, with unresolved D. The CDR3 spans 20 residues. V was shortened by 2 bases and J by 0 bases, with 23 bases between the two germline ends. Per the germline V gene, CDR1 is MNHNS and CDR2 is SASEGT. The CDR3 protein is CASSEPNWEATMFSGNTIYF. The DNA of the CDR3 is TGTGCCAGCAGTGAACCGAATTGGGAGGCCACCATGTTCTCTGGAAACACCATATATTTT.

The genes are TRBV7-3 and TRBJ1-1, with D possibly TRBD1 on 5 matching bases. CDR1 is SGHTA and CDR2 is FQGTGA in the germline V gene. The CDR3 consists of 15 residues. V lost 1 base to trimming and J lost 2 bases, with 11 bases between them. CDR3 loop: CASSLNGHPNTEAFF. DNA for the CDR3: TGTGCCAGCAGCTTAAATGGACACCCAAACACTGAAGCTTTCTTT.

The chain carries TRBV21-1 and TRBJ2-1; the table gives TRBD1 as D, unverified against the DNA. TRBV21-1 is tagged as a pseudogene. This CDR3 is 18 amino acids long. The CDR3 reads CASSKDNLLAGSYNEQFF. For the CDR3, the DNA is TGTGCCAGCAGCAAAGATAATCTTCTGGCAGGATCCTACAATGAGCAGTTCTTC.

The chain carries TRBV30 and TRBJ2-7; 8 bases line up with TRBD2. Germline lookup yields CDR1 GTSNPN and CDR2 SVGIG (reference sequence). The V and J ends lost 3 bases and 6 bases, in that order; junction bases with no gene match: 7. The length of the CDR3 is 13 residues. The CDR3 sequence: CAWRRRGVSEQYF. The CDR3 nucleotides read TGTGCCTGGAGAAGGCGGGGGGTATCCGAGCAGTACTTC.

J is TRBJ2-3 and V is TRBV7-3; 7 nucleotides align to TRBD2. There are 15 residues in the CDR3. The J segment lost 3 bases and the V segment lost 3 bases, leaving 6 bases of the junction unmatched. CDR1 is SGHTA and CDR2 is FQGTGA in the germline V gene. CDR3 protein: CASSLGQGGTDTQYF. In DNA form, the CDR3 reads TGTGCCAGCAGCTTGGGGCAGGGAGGGACAGATACGCAGTATTTT.

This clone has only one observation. CDR3 nucleotides: TGCGCCAGCAGTGAGTCAGGACAGGCTACTGAAGCTTTCTTT. This codes for CASSESGQATEAFF. The gene calls are TRBV10-1 and TRBJ1-1; 7 bases agree with TRBD1. The trim removed 0 bases at V and 5 bases at J, leaving 3 bases unmatched. This CDR3 contains 14 residues. In germline, CDR1 is WNHNN, CDR2 SYGVQD (reference sequence).

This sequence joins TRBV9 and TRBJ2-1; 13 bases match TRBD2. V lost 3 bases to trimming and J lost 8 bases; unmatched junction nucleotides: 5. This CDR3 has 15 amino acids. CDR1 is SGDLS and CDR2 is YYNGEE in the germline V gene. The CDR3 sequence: CASSGGLAGVDEQFF. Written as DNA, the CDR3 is TGTGCCAGCAGCGGTGGACTAGCGGGAGTTGATGAGCAGTTCTTC.

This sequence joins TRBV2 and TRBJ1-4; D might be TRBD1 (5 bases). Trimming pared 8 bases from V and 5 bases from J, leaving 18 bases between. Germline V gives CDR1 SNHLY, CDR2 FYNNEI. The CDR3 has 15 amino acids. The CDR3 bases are TGTGCCAGCGATAACACCGGGACTGGCAATGAAAAACTGTTTTTT. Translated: CASDNTGTGNEKLFF.

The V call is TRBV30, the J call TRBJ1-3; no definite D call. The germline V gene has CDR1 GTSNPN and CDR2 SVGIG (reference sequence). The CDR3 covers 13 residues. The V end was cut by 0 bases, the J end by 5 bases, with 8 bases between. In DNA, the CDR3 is TGTGCCTGGAGTGTCAACGGGAGAAACACCATATATTTT. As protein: CAWSVNGRNTIYF.

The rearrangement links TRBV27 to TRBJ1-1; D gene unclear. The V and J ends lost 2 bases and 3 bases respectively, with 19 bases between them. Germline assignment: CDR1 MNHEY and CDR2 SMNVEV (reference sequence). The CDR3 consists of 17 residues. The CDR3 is CASSLGWRKGSYTEAFF. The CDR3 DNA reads TGTGCCAGCAGTTTAGGTTGGAGGAAAGGGTCGTACACTGAAGCTTTCTTT.

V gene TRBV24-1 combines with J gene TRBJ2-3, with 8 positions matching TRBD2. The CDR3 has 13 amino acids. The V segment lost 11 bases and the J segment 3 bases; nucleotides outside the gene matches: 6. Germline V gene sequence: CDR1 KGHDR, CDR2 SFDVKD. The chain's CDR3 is CAKGTRGTDTQYF. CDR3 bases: TGTGCCAAAGGGACTAGGGGTACAGATACGCAGTATTTT.

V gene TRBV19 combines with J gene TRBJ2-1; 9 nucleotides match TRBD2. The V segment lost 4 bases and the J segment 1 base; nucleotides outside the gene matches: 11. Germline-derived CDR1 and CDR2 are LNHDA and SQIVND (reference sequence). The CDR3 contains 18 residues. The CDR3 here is CASSTHSTSGWSYNEQFF. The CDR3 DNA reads TGTGCCAGTAGTACCCACTCAACTAGCGGGTGGTCCTACAATGAGCAGTTCTTC.

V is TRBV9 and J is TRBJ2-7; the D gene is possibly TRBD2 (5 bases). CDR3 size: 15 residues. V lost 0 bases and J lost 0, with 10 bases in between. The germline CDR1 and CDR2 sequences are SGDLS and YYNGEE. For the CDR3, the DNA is TGTGCCAGCAGCGTAGAGGCTAGCACCTCCTACGAGCAGTACTTC. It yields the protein CASSVEASTSYEQYF.

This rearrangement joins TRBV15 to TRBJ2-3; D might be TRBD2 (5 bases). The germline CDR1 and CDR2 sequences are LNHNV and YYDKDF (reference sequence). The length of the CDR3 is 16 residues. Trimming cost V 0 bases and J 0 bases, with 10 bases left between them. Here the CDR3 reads CATSRERGTSTDTQYF. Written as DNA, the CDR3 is TGTGCCACCAGCAGAGAACGGGGAACTAGCACAGATACGCAGTATTTT. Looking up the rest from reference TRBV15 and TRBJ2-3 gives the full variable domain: DAMVIQNPRYQVTQFGKPVTLSCSQTLNHNVMYWYQQKSSQAPKLLFHYYDKDFNNEADTPDNFQSRRPNTSFCFLDIRSPGLGDTAMYLCATSRERGTSTDTQYFGPGTRLTVL.

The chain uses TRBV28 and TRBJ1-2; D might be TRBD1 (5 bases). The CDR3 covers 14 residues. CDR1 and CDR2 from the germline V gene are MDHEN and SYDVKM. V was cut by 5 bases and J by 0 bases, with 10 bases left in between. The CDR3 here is CASSLLTANYGYTF. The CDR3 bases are TGTGCCAGCAGTCTACTGACAGCTAACTATGGCTACACCTTC.

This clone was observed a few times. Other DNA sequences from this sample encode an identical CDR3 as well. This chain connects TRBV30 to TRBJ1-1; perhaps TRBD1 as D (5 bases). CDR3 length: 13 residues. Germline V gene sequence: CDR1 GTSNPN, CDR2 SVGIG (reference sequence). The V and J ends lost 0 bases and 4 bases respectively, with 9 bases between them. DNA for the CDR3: TGTGCCTGGAGTGTGTTTCAGGGCACTGAAGCTTTCTTT. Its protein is CAWSVFQGTEAFF.

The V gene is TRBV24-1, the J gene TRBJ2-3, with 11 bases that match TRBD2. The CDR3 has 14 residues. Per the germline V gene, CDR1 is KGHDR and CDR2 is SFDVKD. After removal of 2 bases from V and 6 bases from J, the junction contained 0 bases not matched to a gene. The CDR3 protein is CATSDWTSGDTQYF. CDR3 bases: TGTGCCACCAGTGATTGGACTAGCGGGGATACGCAGTATTTT.

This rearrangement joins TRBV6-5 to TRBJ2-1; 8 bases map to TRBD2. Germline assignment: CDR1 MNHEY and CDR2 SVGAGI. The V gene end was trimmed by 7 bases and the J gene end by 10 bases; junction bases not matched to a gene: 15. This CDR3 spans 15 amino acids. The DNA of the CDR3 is TGTGCCAGCACTCAAGGAACTAGCGGCAAAGGGGAGCAGTTCTTC. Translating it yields CASTQGTSGKGEQFF.

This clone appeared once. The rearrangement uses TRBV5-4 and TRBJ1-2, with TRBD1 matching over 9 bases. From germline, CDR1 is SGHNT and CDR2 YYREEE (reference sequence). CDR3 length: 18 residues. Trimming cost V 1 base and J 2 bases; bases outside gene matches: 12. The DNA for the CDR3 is TGTGCCAGCAGCTTGTCCCCCACACAGGGGGCGACGAACTATGGCTACACCTTC. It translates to CASSLSPTQGATNYGYTF.

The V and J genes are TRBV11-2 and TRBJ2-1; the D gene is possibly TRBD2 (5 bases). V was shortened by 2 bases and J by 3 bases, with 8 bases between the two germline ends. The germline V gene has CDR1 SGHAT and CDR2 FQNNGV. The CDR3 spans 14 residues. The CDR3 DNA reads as TGTGCCAGCAGCTTAACGGGGAGCTACAATGAGCAGTTCTTC. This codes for CASSLTGSYNEQFF.

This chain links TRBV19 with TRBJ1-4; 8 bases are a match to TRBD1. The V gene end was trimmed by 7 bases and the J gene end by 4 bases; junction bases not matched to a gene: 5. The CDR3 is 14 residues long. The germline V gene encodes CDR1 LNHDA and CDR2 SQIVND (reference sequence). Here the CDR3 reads CASTRTGLNEKLFF. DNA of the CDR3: TGTGCCAGTACCAGGACAGGGCTTAATGAAAAACTGTTTTTT.

The CDR3 DNA sequence: TGTGCTAGTGGAAGGGACAGGGCGAACACCGGGGAGCTGTTTTTT. Protein sequence: CASGRDRANTGELFF. The chain couples TRBV12-5 to TRBJ2-2; 9 bases fit TRBD1. CDR1 and CDR2 from the germline V gene are LGHNT and FRNRAP. With V trimmed by 6 bases and J by 0 bases, 2 bases remained unmatched. The CDR3 covers 15 residues.

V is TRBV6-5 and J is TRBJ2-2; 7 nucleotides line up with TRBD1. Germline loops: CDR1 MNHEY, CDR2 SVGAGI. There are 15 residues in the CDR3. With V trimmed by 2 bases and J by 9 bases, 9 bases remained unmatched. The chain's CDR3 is CASSYGDSRPWELFF. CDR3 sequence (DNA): TGTGCCAGCAGTTACGGGGACAGCCGACCCTGGGAGCTGTTTTTT.

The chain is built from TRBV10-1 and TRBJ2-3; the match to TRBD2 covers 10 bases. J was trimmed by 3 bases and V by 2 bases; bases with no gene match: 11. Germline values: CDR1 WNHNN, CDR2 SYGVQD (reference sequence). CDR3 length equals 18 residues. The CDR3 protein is CASSEGMSSGRSTDTQYF. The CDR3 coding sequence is TGCGCCAGCAGTGAGGGAATGTCTAGCGGGAGAAGTACAGATACGCAGTATTTT.

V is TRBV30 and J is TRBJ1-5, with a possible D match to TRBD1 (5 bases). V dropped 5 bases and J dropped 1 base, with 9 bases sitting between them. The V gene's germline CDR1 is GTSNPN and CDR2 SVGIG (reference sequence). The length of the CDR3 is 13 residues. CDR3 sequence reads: CAWAGGSNQPQHF. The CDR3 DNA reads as TGTGCCTGGGCCGGGGGGAGCAATCAGCCCCAGCATTTT.

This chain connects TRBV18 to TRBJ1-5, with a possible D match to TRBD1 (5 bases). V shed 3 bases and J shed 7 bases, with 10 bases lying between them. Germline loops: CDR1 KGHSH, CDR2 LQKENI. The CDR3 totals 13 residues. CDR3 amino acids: CASSPGGDQPQHF. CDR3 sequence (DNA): TGTGCCAGCTCACCGGGGGGGGACCAGCCCCAGCATTTT.

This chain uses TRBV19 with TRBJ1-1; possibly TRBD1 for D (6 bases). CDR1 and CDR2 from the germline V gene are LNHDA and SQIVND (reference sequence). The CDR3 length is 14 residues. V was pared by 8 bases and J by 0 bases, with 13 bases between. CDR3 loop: CASVWDTVNTEAFF. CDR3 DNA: TGTGCCAGTGTCTGGGACACTGTGAACACTGAAGCTTTCTTT.